The entry below gives a single T cell receptor (beta chain) sequence along with its context. Sequencing used immunoSEQ multiplex PCR; TCRdb keeps in-frame clones, though not all of them. This table holds more than 250,000 clones, 65% to 90% found once. These data belong to a study of blood T cell repertoires in COVID-19. The CDR3 length is 13 residues. J was trimmed by 3 bases and V by 5 bases; bases with no gene match: 1. CDR1 and CDR2 (germline): LNHDA, SQIVND (reference sequence). Sequenced material: PBMCs or T cells enriched from blood (not recorded which). The chain uses TRBV19 and TRBJ1-5; 7 bases agree with TRBD1. This receptor was identified in a woman between 18 and 29 years old who had recovered from COVID-19. In DNA form, the CDR3 reads TGTGCCAGTAGTGGGACAGACAATCAGCCCCAGCATTTT. It codes for CASSGTDNQPQHF.